This TCR beta chain was recorded in a study of cytomegalovirus exposure and HLA in healthy donors (dated by TCRdb to between 2016 and 2019). Turning to the overall study: A later analysis indicated that the 120 validation repertoires were generated on the platform also employed for the 700 or so repertoires of the first cohort. The study aimed to test whether cataloging public T cell receptors could reveal signatures of past pathogen exposure. The study combined high-throughput TCR immunosequencing, statistical association of individual TCRs with disease status, and machine learning to predict cytomegalovirus infection status. Along with the approximately 670-subject first cohort, a separate validation cohort of around 110 different subjects was used.

To prepare the library, the immunoSEQ multiplex PCR assay was applied. On the authors' methods: A statistical classification framework was developed to diagnose cytomegalovirus status using the catalog of TCR beta chain sequences. Imported from immuneACCESS, the table was reduced by TCRdb to in-frame sequences with V and J called. These copies leave out some clones; in studies compared against another copy, an unresolved V gene accounts for under half, and the cause of the remainder is not known. V, J and clone size are taken as reported in that table, and D and trimming were inferred from the DNA itself. The sample records fewer than 250,000 clones, 80% to 90% of which are singletons. The ten largest clones take up 2.6% of the sample. CDR1 and CDR2 (SGDLS, YYNGEE) derive from the germline V gene. The cysteine opens and the phenylalanine closes a CDR3 of 15 amino acids. Only CDR3 DNA is held: 45 bases, read in frame from base 1. Trimming removed 0 bases from V and 0 bases from J, leaving 9 bases between the germline ends.

Broad study findings and their caveats: A later analysis found that TCRs clustered in the first cohort also tended to co-occur in the 120 or so validation repertoires, with 90% to 95% of cluster scores above 0. In vitro tests confirmed that a few of the cytomegalovirus-associated TCR beta chains recognize cytomegalovirus antigens. The validation cohort had no HLA typing available for a later analysis, so co-occurrence within that cohort was assessed over all 120 or so repertoires. The authors suggested that the approach could potentially be generalized to other disease states and immunological phenotypes. While some public TCRs were present in many individuals, most TCR sequences turned up only very rarely across donors. The study listed 150 to 200 TCR beta chains as associated with cytomegalovirus. The classifier was reported to diagnose cytomegalovirus status with high specificity and sensitivity in both the original cohort and the validation cohort.

Separate from the approximately 700-subject first cohort, the validation cohort of roughly 110 subjects was the group to which the donors belonged. Points on this clone: There is no known antigen for this receptor. Within one base of it there is no much larger clone, and no base qualities were kept.

The clonotype comes from a man younger than 35 in good health and CMV-seronegative. The chain is assembled from TRBV9 and TRBJ1-2, with the D gene call left open. Sequencing was carried out using PBMCs. The DNA sequence is as follows: TGTGCCAGCAGCGTAGACGGGGTGCCTAACTATGGCTACACCTTC. It translates to CASSVDGVPNYGYTF.